This is a list of T cell receptor beta chains from one sample in a study of blood T cells in healthy people across ages. In TCRdb, the 5' RACE reads were re-called with MiXCR into one record per CDR3 protein. Of about 1,400,000 distinct CDR3 sequences listed, 45% to 70% were seen once; the top ten hold over 5%. Sequencing was done on a sample of blood. All receptors derive from a man younger than 35 in good health. Each CDR3 is given with its conserved first and last residue. The D gene is left open where the match is weak. Size is stated for part of the rows, as once, few or many counts, or as a class when the clone is expanded.

length | D | J | size | V | CDR3 | DNA
15 | . | TRBJ2-3 | . | TRBV6-2/TRBV6-3 | CASSYGRGNTDTQYF | TGTGCCAGCAGTTACGGACGGGGAAATACAGATACGCAGTATTTT
15 | . | TRBJ1-2 | once | TRBV7-9 | CASSSPDGDGRGYTF | TGTGCCAGCAGCTCCCCCGACGGAGATGGACGGGGCTACACCTTC
13 | . | TRBJ2-2 | . | TRBV25-1 | CASRGTNTGELFF | TGTGCCAGCAGGGGGACGAACACCGGGGAGCTGTTTTTT
13 | . | TRBJ2-1 | . | TRBV29-1 | CSVLSRGGTQQFF | TGCAGCGTCCTTTCTCGGGGCGGGACACAGCAGTTCTTC
15 | . | TRBJ2-7 | . | TRBV4-1 | CASSLVWDKPYEQYF | TGCGCCAGCAGCCTTGTATGGGACAAACCCTACGAGCAGTACTTC
16 | TRBD2 | TRBJ2-5 | few | TRBV7-6 | CASSPSGLAVQRAQYF | TGTGCCAGCAGCCCTTCAGGACTAGCGGTTCAACGGGCCCAGTACTTC
12 | . | TRBJ1-4 | few | TRBV12-3/TRBV12-4 | CASSGGGEKLFF | TGTGCCAGCAGTGGTGGAGGTGAAAAACTGTTTTTT
18 | . | TRBJ2-7 | few | TRBV24-1 | CATHPWAPSPRRVYEQYF | TGTGCCACCCATCCCTGGGCCCCTTCACCCAGAAGAGTCTACGAGCAGTACTTC
18 | TRBD2 | TRBJ2-5 | . | TRBV4-2 | CASSQERTSGRYQETQYF | TGTGCCAGCAGCCAAGAAAGGACTAGCGGGAGATACCAAGAGACCCAGTACTTC
17 | TRBD2 | TRBJ2-1 | few | TRBV12-3/TRBV12-4 | CASTHPFGTSGNNEQFF | TGTGCCAGCACCCATCCCTTCGGGACTAGCGGGAACAATGAGCAGTTCTTC
16 | TRBD2 | TRBJ2-1 | . | TRBV7-9 | CASSGGTSGRNNEQFF | TGTGCCAGCAGCGGGGGGACTAGCGGGAGGAACAATGAGCAGTTCTTC
16 | TRBD2 | TRBJ2-3 | . | TRBV4-2 | CASSRTSGGGPDTQYF | TGTGCCAGCAGCCGGACTAGCGGGGGCGGGCCAGATACGCAGTATTTT
16 | . | TRBJ2-1 | many | TRBV2 | CASSETTDRIYNEQFF | TGTGCCAGCTCCGAGACGACTGACAGGATATACAATGAGCAGTTCTTC
16 | TRBD2 | TRBJ2-3 | . | TRBV4-1 | CASSQDRSGGTDTQYF | TGCGCCAGCAGCCAAGATCGGAGCGGGGGAACAGATACGCAGTATTTT
12 | TRBD1 | TRBJ1-2 | many | TRBV29-1 | CSVGGQNYGYTF | TGCAGCGTTGGGGGACAGAACTATGGCTACACCTTC
13 | TRBD1 | TRBJ1-4 | few | TRBV28 | CAGKGAPNEKLFF | TGTGCAGGAAAGGGGGCTCCTAATGAAAAACTGTTTTTT
14 | TRBD2 | TRBJ2-3 | once | TRBV6-1 | CAGDSGGAKDTQYF | TGTGCCGGTGATAGCGGGGGGGCGAAAGATACGCAGTATTTT
15 | TRBD2 | TRBJ2-1 | . | TRBV27 | CASSRTSGGVNEQFF | TGTGCCAGCAGTCGGACTAGCGGGGGGGTCAATGAGCAGTTCTTC
15 | TRBD1 | TRBJ2-3 | few | TRBV4-1 | CASSQPRQGTDTQYF | TGCGCCAGCAGCCAGCCAAGACAGGGGACGGATACGCAGTATTTT
19 | TRBD2 | TRBJ2-3 | . | TRBV20-1 | CSARDGLAGGLISTDTQYF | TGCAGTGCTAGAGATGGACTAGCGGGGGGACTAATAAGCACAGATACGCAGTATTTT
16 | TRBD1 | TRBJ2-1 | few | TRBV29-1 | CSVEYSGDSSYNEQFF | TGCAGCGTTGAGTATTCCGGGGACAGCTCCTACAATGAGCAGTTCTTC
14 | . | TRBJ2-7 | few | TRBV28 | CASSRQVLNYEQYF | TGTGCCAGCAGTCGACAGGTGTTGAATTACGAGCAGTACTTC
16 | . | TRBJ2-1 | . | TRBV5-8 | CASSLGRPGLGDEQFF | TGTGCCAGCAGCTTGGGTAGGCCGGGGCTTGGGGATGAGCAGTTCTTC
15 | . | TRBJ1-1 | . | TRBV29-1 | CSASGTHDLNTEAFF | TGCAGCGCATCCGGGACCCACGACTTGAACACTGAAGCTTTCTTT
16 | TRBD1 | TRBJ2-7 | few | TRBV12-3/TRBV12-4 | CASSLASGTGTDEQYF | TGTGCCAGCAGTTTAGCCTCCGGGACAGGAACAGATGAGCAGTACTTC
14 | . | TRBJ1-6 | few | TRBV6-6 | CASSYSTGDSPLHF | TGTGCCAGCAGTTACTCGACGGGTGATTCACCCCTCCACTTT
16 | TRBD1 | TRBJ2-3 | . | TRBV4-3 | CASSQDTGTGFNTQYF | TGCGCCAGCAGCCAGGACACCGGGACAGGGTTCAATACGCAGTATTTT
14 | TRBD2 | TRBJ2-4 | few | TRBV7-9 | CASSSGTIAGIQYF | TGTGCCAGCAGCTCCGGGACCATAGCGGGCATTCAGTACTTC
13 | TRBD1 | TRBJ1-1 | . | TRBV27 | CASRMGGQPEAFF | TGTGCCAGCAGGATGGGGGGACAGCCTGAAGCTTTCTTT
13 | TRBD2 | TRBJ2-7 | . | TRBV19 | CASSIVTGGEQYF | TGTGCCAGTAGTATTGTGACGGGAGGGGAGCAGTACTTC
18 | . | TRBJ2-7 | . | TRBV14 | CASSQEWLQVRAQGEQYF | TGTGCCAGCAGCCAAGAGTGGCTCCAAGTCCGGGCCCAGGGCGAGCAGTACTTC
14 | . | TRBJ2-7 | . | TRBV7-2 | CASSLEGQPNEQYF | TGTGCCAGCAGCTTAGAAGGGCAGCCAAACGAGCAGTACTTC